Listed below are T cell receptor beta chains from one sample, sequenced in a study of cytomegalovirus exposure and HLA in healthy donors. Only in-frame clones appear in the TCRdb table, and some are missing; sequencing was by immunoSEQ multiplex PCR. The sample yields fewer than 140,000 clones, 60% to 80% seen once. Material: PBMCs. These receptors were collected from a female donor in good health and CMV-seronegative. Both conserved end residues are trimmed from each CDR3. The order of the fields is J gene, V gene, CDR3 protein.

J: TRBJ2-1
V: TRBV6-1
CDR3: ASSEFGSYNEQF

J: TRBJ1-2
V: TRBV19
CDR3: ASSEGVYGYT

J: TRBJ2-1
V: TRBV5-4
CDR3: ASRSFRDNEQF

J: TRBJ1-3
V: TRBV7-2
CDR3: ASSDRGNTIY

J: TRBJ2-1
V: TRBV4-2
CDR3: ASSPTTSGSPNEQF

J: TRBJ1-1
V: TRBV7-2
CDR3: ASSSRQGVSEAF

J: TRBJ1-2
V: TRBV21-1
CDR3: ASNRTGYGYT

J: TRBJ2-1
V: TRBV4-1
CDR3: ASSQVAGVRPNEQF

J: TRBJ1-4
V: TRBV12-2
CDR3: ASRSLGPAPGPKLF

J: TRBJ2-5
V: TRBV6-4
CDR3: AGSVPGLAPIGAQY

J: TRBJ2-1
V: TRBV28
CDR3: ASSPHSGVGYNEQF

J: TRBJ2-3
V: TRBV16
CDR3: ASSQRLAFAQY

J: TRBJ1-2
V: TRBV6-1
CDR3: ASTPRGWADYGYT

J: TRBJ1-4
V: TRBV19
CDR3: ASSLTGGFNEKLF

J: TRBJ1-1
V: TRBV10-3
CDR3: AISESTGMNTEAF

J: TRBJ1-4
V: TRBV5-8
CDR3: ASSLDAGGWANEKLF

J: TRBJ2-7
V: TRBV5-1
CDR3: ASSEQGYEQY

J: TRBJ2-1
V: TRBV7-9
CDR3: SSSLAGGNEQF

J: TRBJ1-1
V: TRBV28
CDR3: ASSPVRPGGDTEAF

J: TRBJ2-7
V: TRBV5-5
CDR3: ASSHTIGRARGPYEQY

J: TRBJ2-7
V: TRBV7-2
CDR3: ASSQGTSGTRQY

J: TRBJ1-5
V: TRBV2
CDR3: ASSRPGFQPQH

J: TRBJ1-5
V: TRBV7-8
CDR3: ASSLAQGASNQPQH

J: TRBJ2-1
V: TRBV18
CDR3: ASSPRGDEQF

J: TRBJ1-1
V: TRBV6-1
CDR3: ASSDRFRNTEAF

J: TRBJ2-4
V: TRBV13
CDR3: ASSSVATGTSSDIQY

J: TRBJ2-3
V: TRBV7-9
CDR3: ASSPRTSGNTQY

J: TRBJ2-7
V: TRBV28
CDR3: ASSDDTEASYEQY

J: TRBJ2-1
V: TRBV7-2
CDR3: ASSSTSGPYNEQF

J: TRBJ2-1
V: TRBV4-1
CDR3: ASSQETAYNEQF

J: TRBJ1-1
V: TRBV18
CDR3: ASSQNSPSTEAF

J: TRBJ2-7
V: TRBV6-6
CDR3: ASRDSPDEQY

J: TRBJ2-2
V: TRBV2
CDR3: ASSVQGLNTGELF

J: TRBJ1-5
V: TRBV6-6
CDR3: ASSYVPAGGQPQH

J: TRBJ1-1
V: TRBV6-4
CDR3: ASRKEALNTEAF

J: TRBJ2-1
V: TRBV30
CDR3: AWSRLAGGLAEQF

J: TRBJ1-2
V: TRBV22-1
CDR3: PGSARRRSLRT

J: TRBJ2-5
V: TRBV7-9
CDR3: ASRRTGGYGETQY

J: TRBJ2-7
V: TRBV27
CDR3: ASGNRGFEQY

J: TRBJ2-7
V: TRBV21-1
CDR3: ASSRGQSQETPTYEQY

J: TRBJ2-7
V: TRBV25-1
CDR3: ASRPRGQGVHEQY

J: TRBJ1-4
V: TRBV2
CDR3: ASSDLGTGAEKLF

J: TRBJ2-7
V: TRBV27
CDR3: ASILRWGDVSYEQY

J: TRBJ2-1
V: TRBV18
CDR3: ASSLPTSGRDEQF

J: TRBJ2-2
V: TRBV21-1
CDR3: ASPGARGRQNTGELF